These 31 T cell receptor beta chains were sequenced from one sample in a study of identical twins. TCRdb re-derived calls from the 5' RACE reads in MiXCR, one entry per CDR3 protein. The sample includes around 1.7 million distinct CDR3 sequences, roughly a third of them seen just once. Source material: cord blood. These receptors came from a newborn girl in good health.

This clonotype was recorded only once. The V and J genes are TRBV24-1 and TRBJ2-7; no clear D. V lost 0 bases to trimming and J lost 7 bases, with 24 bases between them. Germline assignment: CDR1 KGHDR and CDR2 SFDVKD. The CDR3 sequence is 18 residues long. CDR3 loop: CATSDLNRARNSYNEQYF. In nucleotides, the CDR3 is TGTGCCACCAGTGATTTGAATCGGGCTAGAAACTCCTACAATGAGCAGTACTTC.

The rearrangement links TRBV28 to TRBJ1-1, with D uncertain. This CDR3 is built from 11 residues. Germline CDR1 and CDR2: MDHEN and SYDVKM. V was trimmed by 8 bases and J by 6 bases, leaving 10 bases between them. The CDR3 is CASYSHPEAFF. DNA of the CDR3: TGTGCCAGCTACAGCCACCCTGAAGCTTTCTTT.

Note on this clonotype: A read error may produce the germline difference seen at one junction end. This sequence joins TRBV7-2 and TRBJ2-3, with 7 bases that match TRBD2. The CDR3 spans 14 residues. The germline V gene has CDR1 SGHTA and CDR2 FQGNSA. The CDR3: CDSSLGLAADTQYF. CDR3 DNA: TGTGACAGCAGCTTAGGGCTAGCGGCAGATACGCAGTATTTT.

This clonotype was counted a few times. CDR3 loop: CASSQEAVTDTQYF. CDR3 DNA: TGTGCCAGCAGCCAAGAAGCGGTCACAGATACGCAGTATTTT. This rearrangement joins TRBV4-2 to TRBJ2-3; tentative D call: TRBD2 (5 bases). The CDR3 extends over 14 amino acids. V was shortened by 0 bases and J by 2 bases, with 6 bases between the two germline ends. The germline gives CDR1 LGHNA, CDR2 YNFKEQ.

This clonotype occurred a few times. The chain joins TRBV12-3 or TRBV12-4 to TRBJ2-7; possible D gene TRBD2, 5 bases. The CDR3 length is 14 residues. Between the trimmed V and J ends, which lost 4 bases and 4 bases, there was a span of 14 bases. In DNA, the CDR3 is TGTGCCAGCAGTTACGACCCAGGACTGTACGAGCAGTACTTC. This sequence encodes CASSYDPGLYEQYF.

This clonotype came up a few times. The genes are TRBV29-1 and TRBJ2-7; D is tentatively TRBD1 or TRBD2 (7 bases each). The germline V gene encodes CDR1 SQVTM and CDR2 ANQGSEA. Trimming shortened V by 4 bases and J by 4 bases, and 11 bases separated the two germline ends. The CDR3 covers 12 residues. CDR3 in amino acids: CSVAGGAYEQYF. In DNA, the CDR3 is TGCAGCGTTGCAGGGGGGGCGTACGAGCAGTACTTC.

This clonotype appeared a few times. The chain links TRBV5-1 to TRBJ1-4; perhaps TRBD1 as D (5 bases). The CDR3 contains 14 residues. Germline V CDR1 and CDR2: SGHRS, YFSETQ. V lost 3 bases, J lost 8 bases, and 14 bases lay in between. The CDR3 reads CASSSGTPLEKLFF. In nucleotides, the CDR3 is TGCGCCAGCAGCTCCGGGACTCCTTTGGAAAAACTGTTTTTT.

The DNA for the CDR3 is TGTGCCAGCAGTTTTCGGACAGGGGGGGTCAATCAGCCCCAGCATTTT. It translates to CASSFRTGGVNQPQHF. The chain couples TRBV12-3 or TRBV12-4 to TRBJ1-5, with 10 bases fitting TRBD1. V shed 3 bases and J 3 bases; nucleotides not matched to a gene: 5. The CDR3 has 16 residues.

For this clonotype: One end of the junction varies from germline; a read error may be responsible. The genes are TRBV6-6 and TRBJ1-6, with 10 bases fitting TRBD1. The V gene's germline CDR1 is MNHNY and CDR2 SVGAGI (reference sequence). CDR3 length equals 17 residues. As DNA, the CDR3 is TGTGCCAGCAGCCGGACGCCGGGACAGGGGCCAAATTCACCCCTTCACTTT. It encodes CASSRTPGQGPNSPLHF.

V and J are TRBV5-1 and TRBJ2-5; D ambiguous. The germline V gene encodes CDR1 SGHRS and CDR2 YFSETQ. V lost 1 base to trimming and J lost 5 bases, with 18 bases between them. There are 16 residues in the CDR3. In DNA form, the CDR3 reads TGCGCCAGCAGCTTGCATTTGCGAGCTATCTGGGAGACCCAGTACTTC. Residues: CASSLHLRAIWETQYF.

This clonotype was observed a handful of times. This chain uses TRBV27 with TRBJ1-5; possibly TRBD1 for D (5 bases). CDR1 and CDR2 from the germline V gene are MNHEY and SMNVEV (reference sequence). This CDR3 comprises 14 residues. The ends were cut back, 6 bases at V and 2 bases at J, with 11 bases in the middle. The CDR3 nucleotides read TGTGCCAGCAGGGGTAGGGACCGCAATCAGCCCCAGCATTTT. The encoded protein is CASRGRDRNQPQHF.

This sequence joins TRBV21-1 and TRBJ1-1; the D segment call TRBD1 is taken from the table without a DNA check. TRBV21-1 is a pseudogene locus. CDR3 size: 15 residues. The CDR3 bases are TGTGCCGGCAGCAAGTTAAGGGGGGAAAACACTGAAGCTTTCTTT. It encodes CAGSKLRGENTEAFF.

For the CDR3, the DNA is TGTGCCAGCAAGGAAACCCGGGACAGGGTTCTCCACACAGATACGCAGTATTTT. Translated: CASKETRDRVLHTDTQYF. The V call is TRBV12-3 or TRBV12-4, the J call TRBJ2-3; TRBD1 matches 9 bases. The junction had 16 bases not matched to a gene; V was cut back by 7 bases and J by 2 bases. This CDR3 comprises 18 residues.

The chain uses TRBV6-6 and TRBJ1-6, with D perhaps TRBD1 (5 bases). Germline V lookup: CDR1 MNHNY, CDR2 SVGAGI (reference sequence). Trimming stripped 8 bases from V and 4 bases from J, with 12 bases between. The CDR3 is 14 residues long. The CDR3 sequence is CASSRDGYNSPLHF. DNA of the CDR3: TGTGCCAGCTCTCGGGACGGATATAATTCACCCCTCCACTTT.

This rearrangement joins TRBV20-1 to TRBJ1-1, with D uncertain. The V gene's germline CDR1 is DFQATT and CDR2 SNEGSKA (reference sequence). This CDR3 has 12 residues. Between the trimmed V and J ends, which lost 0 bases and 11 bases, there was a span of 13 bases. The CDR3 sequence: CSAREGWAYAFF. CDR3 bases: TGCAGTGCTAGAGAAGGCTGGGCCTACGCTTTCTTT.

This clonotype appeared a few times. The gene calls are TRBV7-9 and TRBJ1-2; D gene ambiguous. V lost 2 bases and J lost 7, with 11 bases in between. Germline V gives CDR1 SEHNR, CDR2 FQNEAQ (reference sequence). This CDR3 spans 13 amino acids. This CDR3 is CASSLYQEGGYTF. CDR3 DNA sequence: TGTGCCAGCAGCTTATATCAAGAAGGTGGCTACACCTTC.

V usage is TRBV4-1 and J usage is TRBJ2-7; D not resolved. TRBJ2-1 matches the DNA end more closely, so the J call is doubtful. Germline V lookup: CDR1 MGHRA, CDR2 YSYEKL. The CDR3 contains 13 residues. This chain's CDR3 is CASSQVKSYEQFF. Written as DNA, the CDR3 is TGCGCCAGCAGCCAAGTGAAGTCCTACGAGCAGTTCTTC.

The chain uses TRBV20-1 and TRBJ1-2; 7 bases are shared with TRBD1. Losses at the gene ends were 4 bases for V and 4 bases for J; bases not matched to a gene: 9. CDR1 and CDR2 (germline): DFQATT, SNEGSKA (reference sequence). The CDR3 is 14 amino acids. CDR3 sequence: CSAIQPGTAYGYTF. CDR3 sequence (DNA): TGCAGTGCTATTCAACCCGGGACAGCCTATGGCTACACCTTC.

This clonotype occurred a few times. V is TRBV12-3 or TRBV12-4 and J is TRBJ2-7, with D possibly being TRBD1 (5 bases). V was clipped by 2 bases and J by 3 bases, with 11 bases between them. The CDR3 length is 14 residues. The CDR3, as DNA: TGTGCCAGCAGTTTATTAAGGGGCCGCTACGAGCAGTACTTC. Translated: CASSLLRGRYEQYF.

This clonotype was detected only a few times. This chain uses TRBV20-1 with TRBJ2-3; 7 positions match TRBD2. Germline V gives CDR1 DFQATT, CDR2 SNEGSKA (reference sequence). The V segment lost 3 bases and the J segment 2 bases; nucleotides outside the gene matches: 11. This CDR3 region has 16 residues. CDR3 residues: CSASKRLALPTDTQYF. CDR3 coding DNA: TGCAGTGCTAGTAAGCGACTAGCCTTGCCCACAGATACGCAGTATTTT.

The chain is built from TRBV3-1 and TRBJ2-5; the D is unclear. The germline V and J ends were trimmed by 3 bases and 5 bases, with 7 bases remaining between them. This CDR3 is 12 amino acids long. Per germline, CDR1 LGHDT and CDR2 YNNKEL (reference sequence). CDR3 sequence: CASSHTTETQYF. DNA of the CDR3: TGTGCCAGCAGCCACACGACGGAGACCCAGTACTTC.

V is TRBV6-5 and J is TRBJ2-3; 15 bases fit TRBD2. The CDR3 loop spans 18 amino acids. The trim removed 0 bases at V and 4 bases at J, leaving 5 bases unmatched. From germline, CDR1 is MNHEY and CDR2 SVGAGI. CDR3 region: CASSYSGGLAGGSDTQYF. As DNA, the CDR3 is TGTGCCAGCAGTTACTCGGGGGGACTAGCGGGAGGCTCAGATACGCAGTATTTT.

This clonotype was counted only a few times. This sequence joins TRBV11-2 and TRBJ2-1, with D possibly being TRBD1 (6 bases). Germline assignment: CDR1 SGHAT and CDR2 FQNNGV. The V end was cut by 4 bases, the J end by 0 bases, with 16 bases between. The CDR3 has 17 residues. The CDR3 DNA sequence: TGTGCCAGCAGCTCCCCGGGACAAGCGAGCTCCTACAATGAGCAGTTCTTC. Its protein product is CASSSPGQASSYNEQFF.

In this sample, this clonotype turned up many times. The J gene is TRBJ1-2, the V gene TRBV29-1, with TRBD1 matching over 9 bases. Trimming removed 6 bases from V and 4 bases from J; junction bases left unmatched: 6. The CDR3 consists of 13 residues. Germline assignment: CDR1 SQVTM and CDR2 ANQGSEA. CDR3 sequence reads: CSVNTQGAYGYTF. The DNA of the CDR3 is TGCAGCGTAAACACACAGGGGGCCTATGGCTACACCTTC. Based on the CDR3 plus reference TRBV29-1 and TRBJ1-2, the full variable domain is SAVISQKPSRDICQRGTSLTIQCQVDSQVTMMFWYRQQPGQSLTLIATANQGSEATYESGFVIDKFPISRPNLTFSTLTVSNMSPEDSSIYLCSVNTQGAYGYTFGSGTRLTVV.

This clonotype was counted once. This chain joins TRBV28 and TRBJ2-1; D is unclear. From germline, CDR1 is MDHEN and CDR2 SYDVKM. CDR3 length: 13 residues. The ends were cut back, 1 base at V and 10 bases at J, with 11 bases in the middle. CDR3 nucleotide sequence: TGTGCCAGCAGTTTATACAAAAACTACGAGCAGTTCTTC. This translates into CASSLYKNYEQFF.

This chain connects TRBV3-1 to TRBJ2-5; TRBD1 aligns across 9 bases. The germline V gene encodes CDR1 LGHDT and CDR2 YNNKEL (reference sequence). The CDR3 length is 15 residues. Trimming at V came to 4 bases and at J to 4 bases, leaving 7 bases not matched to a gene. The CDR3 sequence is CASSRPGQGSETQYF. DNA of the CDR3: TGTGCCAGCAGCCGACCGGGACAGGGATCAGAGACCCAGTACTTC.

CDR3 residues: CALGGKNIQYF. CDR3 DNA sequence: TGTGCACTAGGGGGCAAAAACATTCAGTACTTC. This chain joins TRBV30 and TRBJ2-4; tentative D call: TRBD1 (6 bases). The V gene's germline CDR1 is GTSNPN and CDR2 SVGIG (reference sequence). The CDR3 is 11 amino acids.

Concerning this clonotype: One end of the junction is discordant with germline, which a read error may explain. The rearrangement links TRBV7-2 to TRBJ2-1, with D tentatively TRBD2 (5 bases). The germline V gene has CDR1 SGHTA and CDR2 FQGNSA. The CDR3 contains 12 residues. Here the CDR3 DNA reads TGTGCCGGCAGCTTAGTTACGGGGGAGCAGTTCTTC. Translating it yields CAGSLVTGEQFF.

This clonotype was detected a few times. The rearrangement uses TRBV4-1 and TRBJ1-1; D not resolved. Germline V gene data show CDR1 as MGHRA and CDR2 as YSYEKL. The V end lost 1 base, the J end lost 1 base, and 10 bases lay between the germline ends. The CDR3 runs to 15 residues. This CDR3 reads CASSQVLDGNTEAFF. The CDR3 DNA reads as TGCGCCAGCAGCCAAGTCCTGGACGGGAACACTGAAGCTTTCTTT.

The chain combines TRBV20-1 with TRBJ1-1; D uncertain. The CDR3 consists of 10 residues. The germline CDR1 and CDR2 sequences are DFQATT and SNEGSKA (reference sequence). Trimming removed 7 bases from V and 1 base from J, with 4 bases in between. The CDR3 nucleotides read TGCAGTGAAGCGAACACTGAAGCTTTCTTT. Translated, it gives CSEANTEAFF.

This chain connects TRBV12-3 or TRBV12-4 to TRBJ2-3; weak D call: TRBD2 (6 bases). This CDR3 spans 13 amino acids. V was shortened by 7 bases and J by 2 bases, with 10 bases between the two germline ends. CDR3 protein: CASTWDFTDTQYF. In DNA, the CDR3 is TGTGCCAGCACCTGGGACTTCACAGATACGCAGTATTTT.